These 16 T cell receptor beta chains originate from one sample sequenced in a study of T-cell reconstitution after alpha-beta-depleted transplantation in children. For TCRbeta, the library was prepared with unique molecular identifiers. In TCRdb, the PCR reads were re-called with MiXCR into one record per CDR3 protein. The table lists roughly 50,000 distinct CDR3 sequences, 40% to 55% of them singletons. The starting material was PBMCs, mostly from graft donor cells, obtained 360 days after TCRalphabeta/CD19-depleted stem cell transplant. The source of these receptors is a male patient younger than 18 who had a stem cell transplant for acute lymphoblastic leukemia, so the T cells may come from the graft donor.

This clonotype was observed a few times. This chain links TRBV5-1 with TRBJ2-2, with 8 bases identical to TRBD2. V shed 2 bases and J 0 bases; nucleotides not matched to a gene: 9. Germline CDR1 SGHRS, CDR2 YFSETQ. This CDR3 is 18 amino acids long. The CDR3 loop is CASSFGRLAQANTGELFF. The CDR3 coding sequence is TGCGCCAGCAGCTTTGGTCGACTAGCGCAAGCGAACACCGGGGAGCTGTTTTTT.

The V gene is TRBV15, the J gene TRBJ2-7; 8 positions match TRBD2. The CDR3 consists of 14 residues. J lost 7 bases, V lost 5 bases, and 10 bases had no gene match. Germline V CDR1 and CDR2: LNHNV, YYDKDF (reference sequence). DNA for the CDR3: TGTGCCACCAGCCGTACGCGGGGGGATTTGGAGCAGTACTTC. Translated: CATSRTRGDLEQYF.

J is TRBJ2-7 and V is TRBV28; D uncertain. Germline lookup yields CDR1 MDHEN and CDR2 SYDVKM. The CDR3 extends over 12 amino acids. V was pared by 2 bases and J by 3 bases, with 5 bases between. The CDR3 DNA reads TGTGCCAGCAGTTTAATCTTCTACGAGCAGTACTTC. Protein product: CASSLIFYEQYF. Supplemented by reference TRBV28 and TRBJ2-7, the full variable domain reads DVKVTQSSRYLVKRTGEKVFLECVQDMDHENMFWYRQDPGLGLRLIYFSYDVKMKEKGDIPEGYSVSREKKERFSLILESASTNQTSMYLCASSLIFYEQYFGPGTRLTVT.

This clonotype was recorded once. CDR3 amino acids: CSARLGGGTEAFF. As DNA, the CDR3 is TGCAGTGCTCGCTTGGGGGGAGGGACTGAAGCTTTCTTT. J is TRBJ1-1 and V is TRBV20-1; TRBD1 might be the D (5 bases). The V gene lost 5 bases and the J gene lost 5 bases, with 15 bases spanning the gap. This CDR3 spans 13 amino acids. Germline values: CDR1 DFQATT, CDR2 SNEGSKA (reference sequence).

This clonotype was picked up many times. The chain carries TRBV5-1 and TRBJ2-1; maybe TRBD1 (6 bases). Germline CDR1 is SGHRS and CDR2 is YFSETQ. The germline V and J ends were trimmed by 0 bases and 3 bases, with 7 bases remaining between them. The CDR3 has 14 amino acids. The CDR3 region has the DNA TGCGCCAGCAGCTTGGTGACAGGCTACAATGAGCAGTTCTTC. Translated, it gives CASSLVTGYNEQFF.

The V call is TRBV7-8, the J call TRBJ2-5; tentative D call: TRBD1 (6 bases). Trimming pared 5 bases from V and 5 bases from J, leaving 21 bases between. Germline V gene lookup returns CDR1 SGHVS and CDR2 FQNEAQ. The CDR3 contains 16 residues. The CDR3 loop reads CASSLGFTGLEETQYF. In nucleotides, the CDR3 is TGTGCCAGCAGCCTAGGGTTTACAGGGCTTGAGGAGACCCAGTACTTC. Using reference TRBV7-8 and TRBJ2-5 for the parts outside the CDR3, the full variable domain is GAGVSQSPRYKVAKRGQDVALRCDPISGHVSLFWYQQALGQGPEFLTYFQNEAQLDKSGLPSDRFFAERPEGSVSTLKIQRTQQEDSAVYLCASSLGFTGLEETQYFGPGTRLLVL.

This clonotype has at least ten counts. The V and J genes are TRBV6-5 and TRBJ2-7; possibly TRBD1 for D (6 bases). CDR1 MNHEY and CDR2 SVGAGI come from the germline V gene. Trimming removed 6 bases at V and 2 bases at J, with 14 bases between. The CDR3 runs 14 residues. The CDR3 DNA follows: TGTGCCAGCAGCGGACAGTTTAGCCCCTACGAGCAGTACTTC. Amino acid sequence: CASSGQFSPYEQYF.

This clonotype showed up just a few times. The chain links TRBV6-5 to TRBJ2-1, with D unresolved. V lost 2 bases and J 9 bases, leaving 5 bases between the germline ends. The CDR3 is made up of 11 amino acids. CDR1 is MNHEY, CDR2 SVGAGI, per germline. The CDR3 DNA follows: TGTGCCAGCAGTTACGGGTTTGAGCAGTTCTTC. Translating gives CASSYGFEQFF.

The chain combines TRBV10-3 with TRBJ2-3; TRBD2 matches at 10 bases. Germline V lookup: CDR1 ENHRY, CDR2 SYGVKD. The V gene end was trimmed by 8 bases and the J gene end by 1 base; junction bases not matched to a gene: 9. The CDR3 sequence is 16 residues long. CDR3 region: CAIWSGRGLRTDTQYF. As DNA, the CDR3 is TGTGCCATCTGGAGCGGGAGGGGATTGCGCACAGATACGCAGTATTTT.

The chain recombines TRBV5-1 with TRBJ2-1; TRBD1 aligns across 9 bases. With 1 base clipped from V and 8 bases from J, the junction kept 4 bases outside the gene matches. The CDR3 contains 14 residues. Germline values: CDR1 SGHRS, CDR2 YFSETQ. The CDR3 spells CASSLLTGGDEQFF. The CDR3 coding sequence is TGCGCCAGCAGCTTGTTGACAGGGGGTGATGAGCAGTTCTTC.

This clonotype was seen more than once but under ten times. This chain joins TRBV29-1 and TRBJ2-3, with TRBD2 matching over 10 bases. Germline-derived CDR1 and CDR2 are SQVTM and ANQGSEA. The CDR3 covers 15 residues. V lost 4 bases to trimming and J lost 3 bases; unmatched junction nucleotides: 7. CDR3 in amino acids: CSVGAGGPRTDTQYF. CDR3 DNA: TGCAGCGTTGGAGCGGGGGGGCCGAGAACAGATACGCAGTATTTT.

This rearrangement joins TRBV12-3 or TRBV12-4 to TRBJ2-7, with D maybe TRBD2 (5 bases). V was clipped by 3 bases and J by 11 bases, with 11 bases between them. The CDR3 runs to 11 residues. Written as DNA, the CDR3 is TGTGCCAGCAGTTTTGGGGTCGGGGAGTACTTC. It yields the protein CASSFGVGEYF.

The chain employs TRBV12-3 or TRBV12-4 and TRBJ2-4; TRBD1 matches at 7 bases. Unmatched junction bases numbered 4, after V lost 3 bases and J lost 8 bases. This CDR3 contains 13 residues. The CDR3 here is CASSLDRLDIQYF. CDR3 in DNA: TGTGCCAGCAGTTTGGACAGGCTGGACATTCAGTACTTC.

The chain joins TRBV12-3 or TRBV12-4 to TRBJ2-7, with a tentative D call TRBD2 (5 bases). V lost 2 bases and J lost 3, with 14 bases in between. The CDR3 loop spans 15 amino acids. CDR3 DNA sequence: TGTGCCAGCAGTTTATCGGGGATAGTGATCTACGAGCAGTACTTC. This sequence encodes CASSLSGIVIYEQYF.

The J gene is TRBJ2-1, the V gene TRBV20-1; D is unclear. The V and J ends lost 1 base and 8 bases respectively, with 21 bases between them. The CDR3 consists of 16 residues. The V gene's germline CDR1 is DFQATT and CDR2 SNEGSKA (reference sequence). The CDR3 region is CSARAFSANLWDEQFF. DNA of the CDR3: TGCAGTGCTAGAGCATTCTCGGCTAACCTTTGGGATGAGCAGTTCTTC.

DNA of the CDR3: TGTGCCAGCAAGAGGGGGGGCCTCTACGAGCAGTACTTC. This codes for CASKRGGLYEQYF. The chain recombines TRBV6-1 with TRBJ2-7; D might be TRBD2 (7 bases). The CDR3 covers 13 residues. In germline, CDR1 is MNHNS, CDR2 SASEGT. V dropped 7 bases and J dropped 3 bases, with 13 bases sitting between them.